The clone carrying this T cell receptor beta chain was seen a few times. The antigen is not known. This specimen comes from a study of CD8 T cells in ankylosing spondylitis. Findings and caveats of the study: Previous work reported some of these motif variants in the synovial fluid and blood of reactive arthritis. It appeared that ankylosing spondylitis blood was characterized by a TCR beta motif of under ten highly homologous variants. The authors reported significant enrichment of disease-linked clones in matched ankylosing spondylitis synovial fluid. Peripheral blood held disease-linked clones only at relatively low frequency, and these were CD8+.

V gave up 9 bases and J gave up 10 bases, with 10 bases separating them. Germline V CDR1 and CDR2: MNHEY, SVGEGT. CDR3 length equals 9 residues. Quantitative 5'-RACE was performed with molecular barcodes, and it yielded the TCR beta libraries. TCRdb called the 5' RACE reads again in MiXCR, with one record for every CDR3 protein. The sample includes some 800,000 distinct CDR3 sequences, 12% of them seen just once. The receptor's source is a male donor with ankylosing spondylitis. The source material was blood, either unsorted or a sorted T cell fraction (not recorded which). The chain joins TRBV6-2 or TRBV6-3 to TRBJ2-7; no clear D gene. CDR3 loop: CARRMGQYF. DNA for the CDR3: TGTGCCAGAAGGATGGGTCAGTACTTC.